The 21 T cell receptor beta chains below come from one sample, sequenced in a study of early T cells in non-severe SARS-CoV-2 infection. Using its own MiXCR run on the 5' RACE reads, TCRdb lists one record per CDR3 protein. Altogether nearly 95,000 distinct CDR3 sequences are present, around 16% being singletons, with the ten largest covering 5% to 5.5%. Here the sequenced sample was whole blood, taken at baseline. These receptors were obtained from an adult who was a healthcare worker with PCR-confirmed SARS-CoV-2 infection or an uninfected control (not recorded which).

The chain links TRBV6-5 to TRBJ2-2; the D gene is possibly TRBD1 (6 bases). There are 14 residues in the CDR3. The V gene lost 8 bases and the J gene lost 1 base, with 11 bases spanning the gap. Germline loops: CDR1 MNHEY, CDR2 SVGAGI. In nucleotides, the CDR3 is TGTGCCAGCGCAGGGGATTGGAACACCGGGGAGCTGTTTTTT. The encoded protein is CASAGDWNTGELFF.

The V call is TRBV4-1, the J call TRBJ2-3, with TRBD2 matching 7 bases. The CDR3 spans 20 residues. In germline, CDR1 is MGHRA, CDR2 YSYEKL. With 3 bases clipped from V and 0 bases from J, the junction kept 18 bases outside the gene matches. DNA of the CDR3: TGCGCCAGCAGCCACACCAGAGGAGCTAGCGGATATACCAGCACAGATACGCAGTATTTT. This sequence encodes CASSHTRGASGYTSTDTQYF.

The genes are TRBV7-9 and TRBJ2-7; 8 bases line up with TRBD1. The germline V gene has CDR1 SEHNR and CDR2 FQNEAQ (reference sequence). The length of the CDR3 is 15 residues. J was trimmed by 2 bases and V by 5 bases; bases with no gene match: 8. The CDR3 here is CASSARQGLTYEQYF. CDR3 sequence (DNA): TGTGCCAGCAGCGCTCGACAGGGGCTAACCTACGAGCAGTACTTC.

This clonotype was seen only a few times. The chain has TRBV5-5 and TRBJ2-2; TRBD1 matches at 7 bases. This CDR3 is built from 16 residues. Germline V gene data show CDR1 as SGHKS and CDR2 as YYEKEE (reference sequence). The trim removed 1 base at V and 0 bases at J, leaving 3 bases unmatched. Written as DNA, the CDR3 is TGTGCCAGCAGCTTGAGAGGGGGCGCGAACACCGGGGAGCTGTTTTTT. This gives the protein CASSLRGGANTGELFF.

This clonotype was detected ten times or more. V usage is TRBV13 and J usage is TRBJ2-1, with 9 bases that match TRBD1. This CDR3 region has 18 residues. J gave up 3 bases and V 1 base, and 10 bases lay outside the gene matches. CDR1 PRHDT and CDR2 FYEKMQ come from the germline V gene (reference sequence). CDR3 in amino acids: CASSLVSRQGGGYNEQFF. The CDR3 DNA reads TGTGCCAGCAGCTTAGTTTCTAGACAGGGGGGCGGCTACAATGAGCAGTTCTTC.

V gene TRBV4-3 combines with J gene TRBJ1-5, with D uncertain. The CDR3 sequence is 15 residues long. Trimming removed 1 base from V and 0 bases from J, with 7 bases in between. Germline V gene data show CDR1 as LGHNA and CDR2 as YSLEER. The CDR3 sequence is CASSQGPTSNQPQHF. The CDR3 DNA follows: TGCGCCAGCAGCCAAGGACCGACTAGCAATCAGCCCCAGCATTTT.

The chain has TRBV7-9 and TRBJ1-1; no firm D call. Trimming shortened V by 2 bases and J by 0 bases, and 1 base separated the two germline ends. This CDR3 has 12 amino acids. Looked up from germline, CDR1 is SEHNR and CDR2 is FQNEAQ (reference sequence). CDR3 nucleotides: TGTGCCAGCAGCTTAATGAACACTGAAGCTTTCTTT. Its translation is CASSLMNTEAFF.

The CDR3 sequence: CASSLPGTKKTGELFF. The CDR3 DNA follows: TGTGCCAGCAGTCTCCCCGGGACAAAAAAAACCGGGGAGCTGTTTTTT. J is TRBJ2-2 and V is TRBV28; possible D gene TRBD1, 6 bases. The V end lost 5 bases, the J end lost 5 bases, and 18 bases lay between the germline ends. Looked up from germline, CDR1 is MDHEN and CDR2 is SYDVKM. This CDR3 spans 16 amino acids.

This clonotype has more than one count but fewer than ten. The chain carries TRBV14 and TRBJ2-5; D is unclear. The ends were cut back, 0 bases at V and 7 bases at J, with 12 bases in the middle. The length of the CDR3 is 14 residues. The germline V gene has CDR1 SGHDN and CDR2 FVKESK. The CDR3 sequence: CASSQDWLTGTQYF. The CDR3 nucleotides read TGTGCCAGCAGCCAAGATTGGCTAACCGGGACCCAGTACTTC.

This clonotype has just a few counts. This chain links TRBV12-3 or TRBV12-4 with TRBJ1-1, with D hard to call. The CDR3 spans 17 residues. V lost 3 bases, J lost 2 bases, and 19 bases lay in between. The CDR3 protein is CASSFSFSAEDNTEAFF. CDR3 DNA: TGTGCCAGCAGTTTTAGTTTTTCGGCAGAGGATAACACTGAAGCTTTCTTT.

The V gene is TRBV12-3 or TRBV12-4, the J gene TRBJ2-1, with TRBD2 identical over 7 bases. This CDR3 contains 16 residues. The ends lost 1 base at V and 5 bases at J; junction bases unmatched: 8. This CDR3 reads CASSLVRGSLDNEQFF. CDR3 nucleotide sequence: TGTGCCAGCAGTTTAGTACGCGGGAGCCTTGACAATGAGCAGTTCTTC.

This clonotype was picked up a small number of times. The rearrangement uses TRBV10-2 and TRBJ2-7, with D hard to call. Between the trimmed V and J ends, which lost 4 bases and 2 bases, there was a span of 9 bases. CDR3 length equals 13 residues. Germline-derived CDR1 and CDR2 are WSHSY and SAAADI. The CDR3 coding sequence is TGCGCCAGCAGTGTTAAGGGTCCCTACGAGCAGTACTTC. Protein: CASSVKGPYEQYF.

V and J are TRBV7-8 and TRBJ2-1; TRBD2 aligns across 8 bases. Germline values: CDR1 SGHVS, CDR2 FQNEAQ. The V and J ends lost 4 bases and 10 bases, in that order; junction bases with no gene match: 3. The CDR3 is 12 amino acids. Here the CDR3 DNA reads TGTGCCAGCAGCTCTGTAGCGGGAGAGCAGTTCTTC. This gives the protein CASSSVAGEQFF.

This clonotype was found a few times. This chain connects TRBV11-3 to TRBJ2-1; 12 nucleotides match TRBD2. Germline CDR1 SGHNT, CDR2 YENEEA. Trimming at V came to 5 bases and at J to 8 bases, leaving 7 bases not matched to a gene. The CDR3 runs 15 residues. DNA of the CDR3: TGTGCCAGCAGCGAAGGTCGACTAGCGGGAGATGAGCAGTTCTTC. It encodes CASSEGRLAGDEQFF.

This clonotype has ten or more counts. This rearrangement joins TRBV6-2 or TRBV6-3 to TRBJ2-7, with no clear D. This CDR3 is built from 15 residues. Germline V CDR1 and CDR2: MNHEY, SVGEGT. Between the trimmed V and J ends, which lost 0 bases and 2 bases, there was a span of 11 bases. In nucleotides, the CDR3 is TGTGCCAGCAGTTACTCGTACGCGAAGGCCTACGAGCAGTACTTC. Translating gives CASSYSYAKAYEQYF.

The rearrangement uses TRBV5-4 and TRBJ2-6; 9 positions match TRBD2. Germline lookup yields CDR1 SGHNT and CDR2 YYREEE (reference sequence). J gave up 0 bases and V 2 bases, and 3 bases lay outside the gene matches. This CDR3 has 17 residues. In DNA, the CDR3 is TGTGCCAGCAGCTTCGAGACTAGCGGCTCTGGGGCCAACGTCCTGACTTTC. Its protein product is CASSFETSGSGANVLTF. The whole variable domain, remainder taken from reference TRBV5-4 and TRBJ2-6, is ETGVTQSPTHLIKTRGQQVTLRCSSQSGHNTVSWYQQALGQGPQFIFQYYREEENGRGNFPPRFSGLQFPNYSSELNVNALELDDSALYLCASSFETSGSGANVLTFGAGSRLTVL.

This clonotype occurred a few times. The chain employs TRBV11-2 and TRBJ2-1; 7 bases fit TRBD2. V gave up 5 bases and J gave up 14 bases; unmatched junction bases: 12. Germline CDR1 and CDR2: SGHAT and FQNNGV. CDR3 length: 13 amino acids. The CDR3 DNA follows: TGTGCCAGCAGCGAGCTAGCGGCATTACGGGAGTTCTTC. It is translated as CASSELAALREFF.

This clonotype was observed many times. CDR3 residues: CASSLRGGELFF. As DNA, the CDR3 is TGCGCCAGCAGCCTTAGGGGCGGGGAGCTGTTTTTT. The chain recombines TRBV4-3 with TRBJ2-2; tentatively, D is TRBD1 (5 bases). V lost 4 bases and J lost 7, with 7 bases in between. Germline V lookup: CDR1 LGHNA, CDR2 YSLEER. This CDR3 contains 12 residues.

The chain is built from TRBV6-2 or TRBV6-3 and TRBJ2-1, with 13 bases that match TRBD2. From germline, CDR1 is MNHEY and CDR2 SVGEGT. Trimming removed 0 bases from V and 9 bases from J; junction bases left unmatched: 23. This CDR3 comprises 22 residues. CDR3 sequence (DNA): TGTGCCAGCAGTTACTCGATCTCCCTTACTCATGGACTAGCGGGAGAATTTGGTGAGCAGTTCTTC. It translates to CASSYSISLTHGLAGEFGEQFF.

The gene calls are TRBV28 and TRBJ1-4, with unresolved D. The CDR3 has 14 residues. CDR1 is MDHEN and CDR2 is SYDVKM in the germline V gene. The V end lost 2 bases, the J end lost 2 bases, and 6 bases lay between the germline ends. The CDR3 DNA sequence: TGTGCCAGCAGTTTAGCTTCCACTAATGAAAAACTGTTTTTT. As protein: CASSLASTNEKLFF.

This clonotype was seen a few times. For the CDR3, the DNA is TGTGCCAGCAGTTACGGACTAGCGGGAGGATACGAGCAGTACTTC. Translation: CASSYGLAGGYEQYF. This chain uses TRBV6-5 with TRBJ2-7; 14 bases are a match to TRBD2. The trim removed 2 bases at V and 4 bases at J, leaving 1 base unmatched. The CDR3 length is 15 residues. The germline CDR1 and CDR2 sequences are MNHEY and SVGAGI.